This T cell receptor (beta chain) was captured by sequencing in a study of blood T cells in healthy people across ages. Each donor gave approximately 9.7 milliliters of peripheral blood. Study-wide findings and caveats: Age advanced and TCR beta diversity per million T cells fell, roughly linearly. Unknown CMV status may confound age-related changes in expanded clones.

Concerning this clonotype itself: Its target is not known.

This CDR3 comprises 15 residues. Trimming removed 0 bases from V and 1 base from J, with 9 bases in between. CDR1 and CDR2 (germline): SGHTA, FQGTGA. A J-beta primer mix and a sample-barcoded 5' primer were used in a second PCR of roughly 6 to 11 cycles. TCRdb reanalysed the 5' RACE reads using MiXCR and keeps one entry per CDR3 protein. The table lists some 760,000 distinct CDR3 sequences, approximately 25% of them singletons, with 8% to 10% in the top ten. Separately, the same data were catalogued under a study of T cells of mothers and their children.

The source is a boy aged 5-17 years in good health. The sequenced sample consisted of blood. V usage is TRBV7-3 and J usage is TRBJ1-1; maybe TRBD1 (6 bases). CDR3 nucleotide sequence: TGTGCCAGCAGCTTAACGGGACACCCGAACACTGAAGCTTTCTTT. It is translated as CASSLTGHPNTEAFF.